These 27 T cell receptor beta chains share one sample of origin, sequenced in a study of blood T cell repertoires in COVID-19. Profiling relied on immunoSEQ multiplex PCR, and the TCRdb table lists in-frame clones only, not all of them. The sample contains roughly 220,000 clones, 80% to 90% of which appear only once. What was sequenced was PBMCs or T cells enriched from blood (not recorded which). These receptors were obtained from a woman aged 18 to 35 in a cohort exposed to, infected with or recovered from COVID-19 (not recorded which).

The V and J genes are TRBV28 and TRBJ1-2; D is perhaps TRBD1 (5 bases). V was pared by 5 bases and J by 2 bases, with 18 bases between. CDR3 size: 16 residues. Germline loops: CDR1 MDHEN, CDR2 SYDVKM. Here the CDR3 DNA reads TGTGCCAGCAGTCCAACGCTCAGGGCGACAAACTATGGCTACACCTTC. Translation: CASSPTLRATNYGYTF.

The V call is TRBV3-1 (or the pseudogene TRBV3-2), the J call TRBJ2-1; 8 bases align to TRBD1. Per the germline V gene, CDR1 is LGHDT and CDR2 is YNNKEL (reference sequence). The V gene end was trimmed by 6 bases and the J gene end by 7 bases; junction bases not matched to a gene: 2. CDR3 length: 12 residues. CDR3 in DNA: TGTGCCAGCAGTCGACAGGGGAATGAGCAGTTCTTC. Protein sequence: CASSRQGNEQFF.

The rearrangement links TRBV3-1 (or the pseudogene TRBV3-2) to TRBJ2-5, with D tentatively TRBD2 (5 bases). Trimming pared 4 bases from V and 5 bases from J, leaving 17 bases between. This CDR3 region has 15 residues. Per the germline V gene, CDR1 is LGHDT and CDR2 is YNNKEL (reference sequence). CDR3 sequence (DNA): TGTGCCAGCAGCCTACGGGTGGCGGGTAGCGAGACCCAGTACTTC. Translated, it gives CASSLRVAGSETQYF.

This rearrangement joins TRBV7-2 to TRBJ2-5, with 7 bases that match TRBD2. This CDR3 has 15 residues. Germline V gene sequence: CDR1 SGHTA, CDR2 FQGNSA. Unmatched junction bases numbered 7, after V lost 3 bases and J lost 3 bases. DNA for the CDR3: TGTGCCAGCAGCTTCGCGGTTCTAGCGGAAGAGACCCAGTACTTC. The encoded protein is CASSFAVLAEETQYF.

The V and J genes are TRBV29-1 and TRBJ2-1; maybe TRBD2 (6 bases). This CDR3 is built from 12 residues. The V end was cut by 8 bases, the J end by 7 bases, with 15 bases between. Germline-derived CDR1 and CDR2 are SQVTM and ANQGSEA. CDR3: CSFRLARNEQFF. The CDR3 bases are TGCAGCTTTCGTCTAGCGCGGAATGAGCAGTTCTTC.

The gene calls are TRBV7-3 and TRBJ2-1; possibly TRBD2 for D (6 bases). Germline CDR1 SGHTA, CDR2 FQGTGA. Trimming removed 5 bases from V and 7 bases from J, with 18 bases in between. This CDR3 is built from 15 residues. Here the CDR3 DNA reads TGTGCCAGCAGCCCTGGGGGGAATTTGAGGAATGAGCAGTTCTTC. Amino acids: CASSPGGNLRNEQFF.

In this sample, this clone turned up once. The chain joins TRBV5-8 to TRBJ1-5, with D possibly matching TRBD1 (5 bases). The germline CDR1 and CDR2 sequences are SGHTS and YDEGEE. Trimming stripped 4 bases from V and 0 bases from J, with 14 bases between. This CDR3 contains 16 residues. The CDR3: CASSPRQLYSNQPQHF. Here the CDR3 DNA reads TGTGCCAGCAGCCCCCGACAGCTCTATAGCAATCAGCCCCAGCATTTT.

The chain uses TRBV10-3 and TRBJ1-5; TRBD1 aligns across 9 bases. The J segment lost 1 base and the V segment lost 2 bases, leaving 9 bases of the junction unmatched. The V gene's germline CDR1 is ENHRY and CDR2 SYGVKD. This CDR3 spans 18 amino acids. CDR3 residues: CAISETLGTGMSNQPQHF. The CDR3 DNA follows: TGTGCCATCAGTGAGACTCTAGGGACAGGGATGAGCAATCAGCCCCAGCATTTT.

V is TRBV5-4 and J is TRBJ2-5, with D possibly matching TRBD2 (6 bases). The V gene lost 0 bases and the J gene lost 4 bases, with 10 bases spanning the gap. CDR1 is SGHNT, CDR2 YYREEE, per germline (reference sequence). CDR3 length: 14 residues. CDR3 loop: CASSLGEAGETQYF. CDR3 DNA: TGTGCCAGCAGCTTGGGGGAAGCGGGAGAGACCCAGTACTTC.

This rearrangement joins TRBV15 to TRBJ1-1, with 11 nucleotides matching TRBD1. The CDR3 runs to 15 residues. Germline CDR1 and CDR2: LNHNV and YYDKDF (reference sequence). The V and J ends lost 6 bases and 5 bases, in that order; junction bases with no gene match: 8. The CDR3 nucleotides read TGTGCCACCAGTAATGCCGGGACAGGGGGTACTGAAGCTTTCTTT. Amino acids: CATSNAGTGGTEAFF.

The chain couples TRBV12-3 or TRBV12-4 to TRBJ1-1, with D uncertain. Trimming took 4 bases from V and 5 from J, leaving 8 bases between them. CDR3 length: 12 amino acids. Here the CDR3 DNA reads TGTGCCAGCAGTTCCCGGAGGACTGAAGCTTTCTTT. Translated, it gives CASSSRRTEAFF.

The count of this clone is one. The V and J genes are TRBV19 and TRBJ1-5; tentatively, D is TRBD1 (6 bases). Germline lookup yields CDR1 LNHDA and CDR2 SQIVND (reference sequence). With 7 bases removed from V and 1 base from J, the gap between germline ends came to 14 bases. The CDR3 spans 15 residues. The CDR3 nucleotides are TGTGCCAGTAATCCTCTGGGACAAAGCAATCAGCCCCAGCATTTT. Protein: CASNPLGQSNQPQHF.

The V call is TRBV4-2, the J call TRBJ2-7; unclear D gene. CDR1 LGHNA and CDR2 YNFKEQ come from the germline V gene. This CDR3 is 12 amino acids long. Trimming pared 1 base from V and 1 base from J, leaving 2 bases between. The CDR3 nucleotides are TGTGCCAGCAGCCAAGTATCCTACGAGCAGTACTTC. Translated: CASSQVSYEQYF.

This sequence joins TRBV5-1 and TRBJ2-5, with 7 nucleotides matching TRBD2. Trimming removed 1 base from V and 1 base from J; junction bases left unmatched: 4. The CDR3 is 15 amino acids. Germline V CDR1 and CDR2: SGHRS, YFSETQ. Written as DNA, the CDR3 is TGCGCCAGCAGCTTGTTGGGGACTATCCAAGAGACCCAGTACTTC. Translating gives CASSLLGTIQETQYF. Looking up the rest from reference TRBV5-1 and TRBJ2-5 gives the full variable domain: KAGVTQTPRYLIKTRGQQVTLSCSPISGHRSVSWYQQTPGQGLQFLFEYFSETQRNKGNFPGRFSGRQFSNSRSEMNVSTLELGDSALYLCASSLLGTIQETQYFGPGTRLLVL.

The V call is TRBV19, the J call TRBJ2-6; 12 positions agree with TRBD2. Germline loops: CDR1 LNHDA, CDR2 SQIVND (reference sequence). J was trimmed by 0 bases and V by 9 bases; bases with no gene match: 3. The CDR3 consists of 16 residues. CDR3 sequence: CASLTSGGSGANVLTF. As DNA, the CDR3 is TGTGCCAGCCTGACTAGCGGGGGCTCTGGGGCCAACGTCCTGACTTTC.

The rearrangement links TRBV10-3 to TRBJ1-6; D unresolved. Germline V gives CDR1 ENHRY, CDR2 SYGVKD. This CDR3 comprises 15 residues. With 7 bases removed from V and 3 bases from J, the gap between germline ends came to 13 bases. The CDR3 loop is CAINPGGNYNSPLHF. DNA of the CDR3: TGTGCCATCAACCCCGGCGGAAACTATAATTCACCCCTCCACTTT.

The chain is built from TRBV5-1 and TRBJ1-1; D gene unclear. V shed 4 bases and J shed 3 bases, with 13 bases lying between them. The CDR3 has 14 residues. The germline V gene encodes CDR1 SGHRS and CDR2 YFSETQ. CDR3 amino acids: CASSRTRGDTEAFF. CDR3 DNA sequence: TGCGCCAGCAGCCGAACTCGGGGAGACACTGAAGCTTTCTTT.

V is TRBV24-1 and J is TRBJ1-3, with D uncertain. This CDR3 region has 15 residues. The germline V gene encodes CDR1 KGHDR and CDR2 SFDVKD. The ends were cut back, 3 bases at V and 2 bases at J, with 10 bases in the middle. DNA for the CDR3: TGTGCCACCAGTGATACCACGGAGACTGGAAACACCATATATTTT. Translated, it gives CATSDTTETGNTIYF.

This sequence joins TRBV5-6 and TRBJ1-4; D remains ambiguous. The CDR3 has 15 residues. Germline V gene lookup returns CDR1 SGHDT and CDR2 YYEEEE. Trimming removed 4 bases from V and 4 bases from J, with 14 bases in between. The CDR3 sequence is CASSASTVFNEKLFF. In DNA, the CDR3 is TGTGCCAGCAGCGCTTCAACAGTGTTTAATGAAAAACTGTTTTTT.

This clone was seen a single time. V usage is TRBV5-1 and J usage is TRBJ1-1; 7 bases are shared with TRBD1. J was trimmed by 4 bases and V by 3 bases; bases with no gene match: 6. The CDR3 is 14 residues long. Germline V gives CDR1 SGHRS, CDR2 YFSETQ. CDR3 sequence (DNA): TGCGCCAGCAGCTCGACAGGGAGAAGCACTGAAGCTTTCTTT. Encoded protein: CASSSTGRSTEAFF.

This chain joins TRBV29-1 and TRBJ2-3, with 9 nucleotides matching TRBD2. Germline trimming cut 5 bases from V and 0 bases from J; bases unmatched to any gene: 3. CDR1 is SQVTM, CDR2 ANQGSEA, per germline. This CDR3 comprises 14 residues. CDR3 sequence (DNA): TGCAGCGTTAGGCTAGCGGGAAGCACAGATACGCAGTATTTT. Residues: CSVRLAGSTDTQYF.

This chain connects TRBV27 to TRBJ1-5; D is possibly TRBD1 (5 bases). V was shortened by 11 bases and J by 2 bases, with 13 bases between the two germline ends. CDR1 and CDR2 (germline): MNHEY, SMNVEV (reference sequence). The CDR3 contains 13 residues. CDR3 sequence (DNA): TGTGCCGCGGGGGTCAGGGGCAATCAGCCCCAGCATTTT. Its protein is CAAGVRGNQPQHF.

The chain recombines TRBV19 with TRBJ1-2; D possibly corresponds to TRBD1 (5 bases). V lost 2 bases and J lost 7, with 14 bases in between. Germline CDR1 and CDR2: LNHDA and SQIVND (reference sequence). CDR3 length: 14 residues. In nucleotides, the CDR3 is TGTGCCAGTAGTATACCCCAGGGCCGGCGTGGCTACACCTTC. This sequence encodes CASSIPQGRRGYTF.

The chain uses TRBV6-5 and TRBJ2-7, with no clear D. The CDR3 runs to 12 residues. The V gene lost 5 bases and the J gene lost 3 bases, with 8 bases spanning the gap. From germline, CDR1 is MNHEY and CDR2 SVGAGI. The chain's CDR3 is CASSIDFYEQYF. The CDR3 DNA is TGTGCCAGCAGTATAGATTTCTACGAGCAGTACTTC.

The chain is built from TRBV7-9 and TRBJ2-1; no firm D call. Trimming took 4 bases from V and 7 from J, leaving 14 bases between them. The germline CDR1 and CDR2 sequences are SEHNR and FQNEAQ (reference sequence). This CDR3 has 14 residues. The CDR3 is CASSSDPSGNEQFF. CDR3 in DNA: TGTGCCAGCAGCTCAGATCCTTCCGGGAATGAGCAGTTCTTC.

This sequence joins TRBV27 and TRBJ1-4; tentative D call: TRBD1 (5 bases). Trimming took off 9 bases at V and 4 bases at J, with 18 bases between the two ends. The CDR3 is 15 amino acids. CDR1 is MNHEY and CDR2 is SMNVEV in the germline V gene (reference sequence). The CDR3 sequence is CASANAPGINEKLFF. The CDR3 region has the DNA TGTGCCAGTGCGAACGCCCCAGGGATTAATGAAAAACTGTTTTTT. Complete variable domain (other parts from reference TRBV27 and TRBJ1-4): EAQVTQNPRYLITVTGKKLTVTCSQNMNHEYMSWYRQDPGLGLRQIYYSMNVEVTDKGDVPEGYKVSRKEKRNFPLILESPSPNQTSLYFCASANAPGINEKLFFGSGTQLSVL.

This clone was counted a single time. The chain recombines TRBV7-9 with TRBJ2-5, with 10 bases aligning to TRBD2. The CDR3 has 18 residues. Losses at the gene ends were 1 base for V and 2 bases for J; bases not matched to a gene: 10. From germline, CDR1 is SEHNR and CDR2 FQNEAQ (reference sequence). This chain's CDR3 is CASSLGTSGTPGQETQYF. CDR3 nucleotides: TGTGCCAGCAGCTTAGGTACTAGCGGGACCCCGGGGCAAGAGACCCAGTACTTC.